Listed below are T cell receptor beta chains from one sample, sequenced in a study of CD8+ T cells in alopecia areata. TCRdb's table, derived via immunoSEQ multiplex PCR, lists solely in-frame clones and lacks some. The top ten clones hold roughly 15% of a sample with under 75,000 clones, around half of them seen once. Sequencing was performed on CD8+ T cells sorted from blood, taken at week 0. These receptors were taken from a human donor with alopecia areata. CDR3s include the opening cysteine and the closing phenylalanine or tryptophan. The D gene is left open where the match is weak. Clone size is given for some rows only: seen once, a few or many times, or a class if the clone is expanded.

j_gene	abundance	v_gene	len	d_gene	CDR3aa	CDR3nt
TRBJ2-7	-	TRBV7-9	15	TRBD2	CASSLGPAGGGEQYF	TGTGCCAGCAGCTTAGGCCCAGCGGGAGGAGGAGAGCAGTACTTC
TRBJ2-7	few	TRBV4-1	16	-	CASSQDKAESSYEQYF	TGCGCCAGCAGCCAAGATAAGGCAGAGAGCTCCTACGAGCAGTACTTC
TRBJ2-3	-	TRBV7-2	11	-	CASRLTDTQYF	TGTGCCAGCAGACTAACAGATACGCAGTATTTT
TRBJ2-2	-	TRBV29-1	12	-	CSVNLGSGELFF	TGCAGCGTGAACCTTGGCTCCGGGGAGCTGTTTTTT
TRBJ1-2	once	TRBV27	15	TRBD1	CASSTPGTGSYGYTF	TGTGCCAGCAGTACACCCGGGACAGGGTCCTATGGCTACACCTTC
TRBJ2-7	-	TRBV27	14	TRBD1	CASSPPGQHYEQYF	TGTGCCAGCAGTCCGCCGGGACAGCACTACGAGCAGTACTTC
TRBJ2-7	-	TRBV29-1	12	-	CSVEQNSYEQYF	TGCAGCGTTGAACAGAACTCCTACGAGCAGTACTTC
TRBJ2-7	-	TRBV15	13	TRBD1	CATEGQESYEQYF	TGTGCCACAGAAGGACAGGAGTCCTACGAGCAGTACTTC
TRBJ1-1	-	TRBV7-9	16	TRBD1	CAASGGQGGGNTEAFF	TGTGCCGCCTCAGGGGGGCAGGGTGGAGGGAACACTGAAGCTTTCTTT
TRBJ2-1	-	TRBV7-2	15	-	CASSSTGVTANEQFF	TGTGCCAGCAGCTCCACCGGGGTGACAGCCAATGAGCAGTTCTTC
TRBJ2-4	few	TRBV6-5	13	-	CASSYRSEYIQYF	TGTGCCAGCAGTTACCGGTCAGAGTACATTCAGTACTTC
TRBJ1-4	-	TRBV29-1	12	-	CSVERVGEKLFF	TGCAGCGTTGAGAGGGTCGGTGAAAAACTGTTTTTT
TRBJ2-1	-	TRBV7-2	15	-	CASSLRGGRGNEQFF	TGTGCCAGCAGCTTAAGAGGCGGTAGAGGCAATGAGCAGTTCTTC
TRBJ2-1	-	TRBV9	15	TRBD1	CASSAEDRPYNEQFF	TGTGCCAGCAGCGCCGAGGACAGGCCTTACAATGAGCAGTTCTTC
TRBJ1-1	-	TRBV20-1	11	-	CSASPNTEAFF	TGCAGTGCTAGCCCTAACACTGAAGCTTTCTTT
TRBJ2-7	few	TRBV4-2	14	-	CASSQEGSYYEQYF	TGTGCCAGCAGCCAGGAGGGGAGCTACTACGAGCAGTACTTC
TRBJ1-4	few	TRBV6-5	13	-	CASRQQGSGKLFF	TGTGCCAGCAGACAGCAGGGATCTGGAAAACTGTTTTTT
TRBJ2-1	few	TRBV4-3	14	-	CASSLRGFQYEQFF	TGCGCCAGCAGCCTCCGGGGGTTCCAATATGAGCAGTTCTTC
TRBJ2-5	-	TRBV29-1	14	-	CSVDSAPSRETQYF	TGCAGCGTTGACTCGGCACCCTCCAGGGAGACCCAGTACTTC
TRBJ2-7	-	TRBV9	15	TRBD2	CASSSTSGSSYEQYF	TGTGCCAGCAGCTCGACTAGCGGGAGTTCCTACGAGCAGTACTTC
TRBJ2-2	-	TRBV4-1	14	-	CASSPQGRTGELFF	TGCGCCAGCAGCCCTCAGGGGAGGACCGGGGAGCTGTTTTTT
TRBJ1-2	few	TRBV6-6	13	TRBD1	CAATPVTGVGYTF	TGTGCCGCAACGCCGGTGACAGGGGTCGGCTACACCTTC
TRBJ2-5	few	TRBV28	12	TRBD2	CASRRGQETQYF	TGTGCCAGCAGGCGGGGGCAAGAGACCCAGTACTTC
TRBJ2-7	-	TRBV28	15	TRBD1	CASSSHRQGSYEQYF	TGTGCCAGCAGTTCCCACAGACAGGGTTCCTACGAGCAGTACTTC
TRBJ1-1	many	TRBV28	13	-	CASSLLGDTEAFF	TGTGCCAGCAGTTTGCTGGGGGACACTGAAGCTTTCTTT
TRBJ2-6	-	TRBV5-6	14	-	CASSNRQGANVLTF	TGTGCCAGCAGCAACCGACAAGGGGCCAACGTCCTGACTTTC
TRBJ2-3	-	TRBV15	15	-	CATSRGTSSTDTQYF	TGTGCCACCAGCAGAGGAACTAGCAGCACAGATACGCAGTATTTT
TRBJ2-1	few	TRBV9	13	-	CASRPGAYNEQFF	TGTGCCAGCAGGCCGGGGGCATACAATGAGCAGTTCTTC
TRBJ2-2	few	TRBV4-1	13	-	CASSFATTGELFF	TGCGCCAGCAGCTTCGCGACCACCGGGGAGCTGTTTTTT
TRBJ2-6	-	TRBV27	15	TRBD2	CASRLAGSGANVLTF	TGTGCCAGCAGACTAGCGGGTTCTGGGGCCAACGTCCTGACTTTC
TRBJ1-2	-	TRBV7-2	14	TRBD1	CASSTRDRVNGYTF	TGTGCCAGCAGCACACGGGACAGGGTAAATGGCTACACCTTC
TRBJ2-5	-	TRBV7-9	13	-	CASSVTAQETQYF	TGTGCCAGCAGCGTGACAGCCCAAGAGACCCAGTACTTC
TRBJ2-1	-	TRBV28	14	-	CASSFGRLNNEQFF	TGTGCCAGCAGTTTCGGCCGGTTGAACAATGAGCAGTTCTTC
TRBJ2-7	-	TRBV7-9	12	-	CASSPNSYEQYF	TGTGCCAGCAGCCCGAACTCCTACGAGCAGTACTTC
TRBJ2-3	many	TRBV28	14	-	CASSSDDGADTQYF	TGTGCCAGCAGTTCGGATGATGGGGCAGATACGCAGTATTTT
TRBJ1-1	-	TRBV27	13	-	CASSGGTHTEAFF	TGTGCCAGCAGTGGCGGAACACACACTGAAGCTTTCTTT
TRBJ1-3	-	TRBV25-1	12	-	CASRTGVDTIYF	TGTGCCAGCAGGACTGGGGTGGACACCATATATTTT
TRBJ1-2	-	TRBV30	14	-	CAWMSKDSLYGYTF	TGTGCCTGGATGTCAAAGGACAGCCTCTATGGCTACACCTTC
TRBJ1-1	-	TRBV27	12	-	CASSSPGSEAFF	TGTGCCAGCAGTTCACCGGGTTCTGAAGCTTTCTTT
TRBJ2-5	-	TRBV5-1	15	TRBD2	CASSTEREYAETQYF	TGCGCCAGCAGCACCGAGCGGGAGTACGCAGAGACCCAGTACTTC
TRBJ1-2	few	TRBV20-1	11	-	CSARVGSGYTF	TGCAGTGCTAGAGTGGGGTCGGGCTACACCTTC
TRBJ2-1	-	TRBV27	14	-	CASSQAVLVNEQFF	TGTGCCAGCAGTCAAGCGGTGCTAGTCAATGAGCAGTTCTTC
TRBJ2-5	-	TRBV11-2	14	-	CASSLNTLRETQYF	TGTGCCAGCAGCTTAAACACTCTCCGGGAGACCCAGTACTTC
TRBJ2-7	few	TRBV2	14	TRBD1	CASKIDRGTYEQYF	TGTGCCAGCAAGATAGACAGGGGGACCTACGAGCAGTACTTC
TRBJ2-1	few	TRBV7-9	15	-	CASSLRLGGDNEQFF	TGTGCCAGCAGCTTAAGACTAGGGGGGGACAATGAGCAGTTCTTC
TRBJ2-2	once	TRBV27	15	-	CASRRRGVDTGELFF	TGTGCCAGCAGGCGGAGGGGGGTGGACACCGGGGAGCTGTTTTTT
TRBJ2-5	-	TRBV7-9	13	-	CASSRQGGETQYF	TGTGCCAGCAGCCGACAGGGAGGAGAGACCCAGTACTTC
TRBJ2-1	-	TRBV9	19	TRBD2	CASSVGWGKSGSSYNEQFF	TGTGCCAGCAGCGTAGGGTGGGGGAAAAGCGGGAGCTCCTACAATGAGCAGTTCTTC